The subject of this entry is one T cell receptor beta chain. Authors' data handling: Nucleated cell number was recorded as an estimate derived from reference gene primer amplification. The method was immunoSEQ multiplex PCR; TCRdb's version includes in-frame clones alone and lacks a portion of them. That table furnishes V, J and clone size, whereas the DNA furnished D and trimming. This table has about 200,000 clones, about nine tenths appearing once. The CDR3 extends over 16 amino acids. From germline, CDR1 is SGHVS and CDR2 FQNEAQ. Trimming cost V 5 bases and J 5 bases, with 19 bases left between them. This specimen belongs to a study of blood T cell repertoires in COVID-19. Overall study: COVID-19 samples collected from the United States, Italy and Spain covered acute and convalescent phases. T cells, B-cell-depleted T cells, or PBMCs provided the cDNA or gDNA that served as material.

J is TRBJ2-1 and V is TRBV7-8; weak D call: TRBD1 (6 bases). The sequence derives from a young man with active or convalescent COVID-19. Input material: peripheral blood. CDR3 DNA sequence: TGTGCCAGCAGCGGACACCCCAGGGGTATTGACAATGAGCAGTTCTTC. Its protein is CASSGHPRGIDNEQFF. The full variable domain, with the rest looked up from reference TRBV7-8 and TRBJ2-1, is GAGVSQSPRYKVAKRGQDVALRCDPISGHVSLFWYQQALGQGPEFLTYFQNEAQLDKSGLPSDRFFAERPEGSVSTLKIQRTQQEDSAVYLCASSGHPRGIDNEQFFGPGTRLTVL.